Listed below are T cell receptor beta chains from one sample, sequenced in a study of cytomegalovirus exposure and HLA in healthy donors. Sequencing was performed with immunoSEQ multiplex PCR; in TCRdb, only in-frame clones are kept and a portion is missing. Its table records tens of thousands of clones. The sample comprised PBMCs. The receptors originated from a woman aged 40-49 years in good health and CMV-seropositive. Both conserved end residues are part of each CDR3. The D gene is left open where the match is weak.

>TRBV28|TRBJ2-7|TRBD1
TGTGCCAGCGGACCGCCGGGACAGAATTACGAGCAGTACTTC
CASGPPGQNYEQYF
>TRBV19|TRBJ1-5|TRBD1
TGTGCCAGTAGTGTGGGGGACAGGTCCAATCAGCCCCAGCATTTT
CASSVGDRSNQPQHF
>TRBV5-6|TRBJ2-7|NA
TGTGCCAGCAGCGCCGACATCCGCGAAGAGCAGTACTTC
CASSADIREEQYF
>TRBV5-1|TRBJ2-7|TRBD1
TGCGCCAGCAGCTTGGGGGGACAGGGCTACGAGCAGTACTTC
CASSLGGQGYEQYF
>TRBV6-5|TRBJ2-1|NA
TGTGCCAGCAGTCCAGACATTTCCTCCTACAATGAGCAGTTCTTC
CASSPDISSYNEQFF
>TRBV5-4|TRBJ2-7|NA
TGTGCCAGCAGCTTGGATTGGACATCGACTTACGAGCAGTACTTC
CASSLDWTSTYEQYF
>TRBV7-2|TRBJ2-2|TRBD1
TGTGCCAGCAGCTTATGGACAGGGACCGGGGAGCTGTTTTTT
CASSLWTGTGELFF
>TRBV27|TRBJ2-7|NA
TGTGCCAGCAGTTTTCGGCGGGATAGCTACGAGCAGTACTTC
CASSFRRDSYEQYF
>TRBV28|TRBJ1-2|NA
TGTGCCAGCAGTTTTAATGGCTACACCTTC
CASSFNGYTF
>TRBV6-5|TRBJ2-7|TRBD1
TGTGCCAGCAGTTCCGGGACAGGGATCCACGAGCAGTACTTC
CASSSGTGIHEQYF
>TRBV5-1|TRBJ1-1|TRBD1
TGCGCCAGCAGCTTGGAGGGGGCGAGCACTGAAGCTTTCTTT
CASSLEGASTEAFF
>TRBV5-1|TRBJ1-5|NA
TGCGCCAGCAGTATCGCCCCGACTGGAGGCAATCAGCCCCAGCATTTT
CASSIAPTGGNQPQHF
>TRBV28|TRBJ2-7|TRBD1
TGTGCCAGCAGTTGGACAGGGGGCGAGCAGTACTTC
CASSWTGGEQYF